Below are 31 T cell receptor beta chains sequenced from a single sample in a study of blood T cells in healthy people across ages. The second PCR ran about 6 to 12 cycles with a sample-barcoded 5' primer and J-beta primers. TCRdb re-called the 5' RACE reads with MiXCR, one entry per CDR3 protein. The sample has about 1,400,000 distinct CDR3 sequences, 55% to 75% seen once. Sequencing was carried out using blood. The receptors derive from a man younger than 30 in good health.

This clonotype has just a few counts. The CDR3 loop reads CSANSGTTDTQYF. The DNA for the CDR3 is TGCAGTGCTAATAGCGGGACAACGGATACGCAGTATTTT. The rearrangement links TRBV20-1 to TRBJ2-3, with 8 bases lining up with TRBD2. Germline V gene sequence: CDR1 DFQATT, CDR2 SNEGSKA (reference sequence). The CDR3 is 13 residues long. Trimming took 4 bases from V and 6 from J; bases not matched to a gene: 6.

V gene TRBV25-1 combines with J gene TRBJ2-5, with D perhaps being TRBD1 or TRBD2 (5 bases each). The CDR3 length is 14 residues. The V and J ends lost 6 bases and 11 bases respectively, with 22 bases between them. CDR1 is MGHDK and CDR2 is SYGVNS in the germline V gene. CDR3 region: CASSGGGLGVVQYF. CDR3 nucleotide sequence: TGTGCCAGCAGCGGTGGGGGTCTCGGGGTGGTGCAGTACTTC.

The CDR3 sequence: CSVGRTNTEAFF. The CDR3 coding sequence is TGCAGCGTTGGAAGGACAAACACTGAAGCTTTCTTT. The genes are TRBV29-1 and TRBJ1-1, with D tentatively TRBD1 (5 bases). The CDR3 is 12 amino acids. Germline V gene sequence: CDR1 SQVTM, CDR2 ANQGSEA. Trimming shortened V by 4 bases and J by 2 bases, and 8 bases separated the two germline ends.

The chain uses TRBV7-2 and TRBJ2-2, with 9 bases fitting TRBD1. The V segment lost 5 bases and the J segment 4 bases; nucleotides outside the gene matches: 5. The CDR3 has 15 residues. The V gene's germline CDR1 is SGHTA and CDR2 FQGNSA. The CDR3 loop reads CASSTGTGSTGELFF. The CDR3 nucleotides are TGTGCCAGCAGCACCGGGACAGGGTCCACCGGGGAGCTGTTTTTT.

This clonotype was counted between two and nine times. This sequence joins TRBV3-1 and TRBJ1-1, with D unclear. The CDR3 totals 16 residues. V lost 5 bases to trimming and J lost 1 base, with 17 bases between them. Germline values: CDR1 LGHDT, CDR2 YNNKEL (reference sequence). The CDR3 loop is CASSSRAPARNTEAFF. The CDR3 DNA reads TGTGCCAGCAGCTCCCGGGCCCCGGCTCGGAACACTGAAGCTTTCTTT.

J is TRBJ1-1 and V is TRBV5-1, with D possibly being TRBD1 (5 bases). V lost 5 bases to trimming and J lost 1 base, with 9 bases between them. Germline loops: CDR1 SGHRS, CDR2 YFSETQ. The CDR3 consists of 13 residues. The CDR3 loop reads CASRQTANTEAFF. The DNA of the CDR3 is TGCGCCAGCAGACAGACAGCGAACACTGAAGCTTTCTTT.

The chain is built from TRBV7-7 and TRBJ2-1; D call uncertain. CDR3 length: 17 residues. From germline, CDR1 is SSHAT and CDR2 FNYEAQ (reference sequence). V was clipped by 1 base and J by 2 bases, with 15 bases between them. This CDR3 is CASSLGLGVLAYNEQFF. The CDR3 nucleotides read TGTGCCAGCAGCTTAGGCCTAGGAGTTCTGGCCTACAATGAGCAGTTCTTC. Complete variable domain (other parts from reference TRBV7-7 and TRBJ2-1): GAGVSQSPRYKVTKRGQDVTLRCDPISSHATLYWYQQALGQGPEFLTYFNYEAQPDKSGLPSDRFSAERPEGSISTLTIQRTEQRDSAMYRCASSLGLGVLAYNEQFFGPGTRLTVL.

The J gene is TRBJ1-6, the V gene TRBV3-1; no clear D gene. The CDR3 is 16 amino acids. V lost 3 bases and J lost 8, with 17 bases in between. Germline values: CDR1 LGHDT, CDR2 YNNKEL (reference sequence). CDR3 residues: CASSHTDGGLDSPLHF. DNA for the CDR3: TGTGCCAGCAGCCACACGGACGGCGGGCTGGATTCACCCCTCCACTTT.

The rearrangement joins TRBV25-1 to TRBJ2-4; the D gene is possibly TRBD1 (6 bases). The germline gives CDR1 MGHDK, CDR2 SYGVNS. The CDR3 consists of 17 residues. Trimming stripped 4 bases from V and 0 bases from J, with 16 bases between. The CDR3 spells CASSATDSQLAKNIQYF. The DNA of the CDR3 is TGTGCCAGCAGTGCAACGGACAGCCAACTAGCCAAAAACATTCAGTACTTC.

Ten or more counts support this clonotype. The chain is built from TRBV5-1 and TRBJ2-7, with no clear D. CDR1 and CDR2 from the germline V gene are SGHRS and YFSETQ. V was cut by 4 bases and J by 3 bases, with 8 bases left in between. This CDR3 region has 12 residues. This CDR3 is CASSGTLYEQYF. DNA of the CDR3: TGCGCCAGCAGCGGAACACTCTACGAGCAGTACTTC.

This chain joins TRBV10-2 and TRBJ1-5; D might be TRBD1 (6 bases). The V gene's germline CDR1 is WSHSY and CDR2 SAAADI. The germline V and J ends were trimmed by 8 bases and 3 bases, with 11 bases remaining between them. This CDR3 comprises 13 residues. The CDR3 sequence: CASGGGYNQPQHF. The CDR3 DNA reads TGCGCCAGCGGTGGGGGCTACAATCAGCCCCAGCATTTT.

V gene TRBV29-1 combines with J gene TRBJ1-2; D remains unclear. CDR1 is SQVTM, CDR2 ANQGSEA, per germline. V was pared by 0 bases and J by 4 bases, with 12 bases between. This CDR3 is built from 14 residues. CDR3 loop: CSVEDPEGSYGYTF. CDR3 sequence (DNA): TGCAGCGTTGAAGATCCCGAGGGATCCTATGGCTACACCTTC.

DNA for the CDR3: TGTGCCAGCAGCCGGACAGGGAGAGACTCACCCCTCCACTTT. This translates into CASSRTGRDSPLHF. The gene calls are TRBV3-1 and TRBJ1-6; 8 positions match TRBD1. CDR3 length: 14 residues. J lost 10 bases, V lost 4 bases, and 6 bases had no gene match. Germline CDR1 reads LGHDT; CDR2 reads YNNKEL (reference sequence).

This sequence joins TRBV20-1 and TRBJ2-3, with 8 positions matching TRBD2. This CDR3 has 16 residues. Trimming at V came to 0 bases and at J to 5 bases, leaving 10 bases not matched to a gene. Germline V CDR1 and CDR2: DFQATT, SNEGSKA (reference sequence). The CDR3 DNA is TGCAGTGCTAGAGATCCGAGTAGCGGGAACTTAGATACGCAGTATTTT. Translating gives CSARDPSSGNLDTQYF.

This clonotype is a singleton in its sample. The J gene is TRBJ2-5, the V gene TRBV4-1; 8 bases agree with TRBD1. The CDR3 is 13 amino acids. Germline V gene lookup returns CDR1 MGHRA and CDR2 YSYEKL. Trimming at V came to 1 base and at J to 13 bases, leaving 8 bases not matched to a gene. The CDR3 DNA is TGCGCCAGCAGCCAAGCTTTGCGGACAGGGTTGTACTTC. Its translation: CASSQALRTGLYF.

This clonotype was recorded a few times. The chain is built from TRBV29-1 and TRBJ2-7, with D perhaps assigned TRBD1 or TRBD2 (5 bases each). Between the trimmed V and J ends, which lost 4 bases and 2 bases, there was a span of 12 bases. The CDR3 length is 13 residues. Looked up from germline, CDR1 is SQVTM and CDR2 is ANQGSEA. In nucleotides, the CDR3 is TGCAGCGTTGCCGGAATGGGACCCTACGAGCAGTACTTC. It is translated as CSVAGMGPYEQYF.

The chain combines TRBV11-1 with TRBJ2-1; 8 positions agree with TRBD1. This CDR3 is 17 amino acids long. The J segment lost 8 bases and the V segment lost 4 bases, leaving 16 bases of the junction unmatched. Germline lookup yields CDR1 SGHAT and CDR2 FQDESV (reference sequence). The CDR3 protein is CASSSTAGGQGAYEQFF. The CDR3, as DNA: TGTGCCAGCAGCTCTACTGCAGGGGGCCAGGGGGCGTATGAGCAGTTCTTC.

The chain combines TRBV7-9 with TRBJ2-1, with 13 bases fitting TRBD2. Germline V gives CDR1 SEHNR, CDR2 FQNEAQ (reference sequence). The CDR3 runs 15 residues. J lost 6 bases, V lost 4 bases, and 3 bases had no gene match. CDR3 nucleotide sequence: TGTGCCAGCAGCTCAACTAGCGGGAGGGCCAATGAGCAGTTCTTC. Protein sequence: CASSSTSGRANEQFF.

The V and J genes are TRBV11-1 and TRBJ2-4; 7 bases align to TRBD2. Germline loops: CDR1 SGHAT, CDR2 FQDESV (reference sequence). The CDR3 contains 13 residues. With V trimmed by 5 bases and J by 3 bases, 1 base remained unmatched. The CDR3 spells CASSREGKNIQYF. DNA of the CDR3: TGTGCCAGCAGCAGGGAGGGCAAAAACATTCAGTACTTC.

This clonotype was recorded only once. This sequence joins TRBV20-1 and TRBJ2-7; D is possibly TRBD1 or TRBD2 (5 bases each). From germline, CDR1 is DFQATT and CDR2 SNEGSKA (reference sequence). V was shortened by 1 base and J by 0 bases, with 13 bases between the two germline ends. The CDR3 is made up of 15 amino acids. The CDR3 DNA follows: TGCAGTGCTAGAGGTTCGGGGCATACCTCCTACGAGCAGTACTTC. This sequence encodes CSARGSGHTSYEQYF.

There are a few counts of this clonotype. The V call is TRBV10-3, the J call TRBJ1-2, with D uncertain. This CDR3 is 17 amino acids long. Germline lookup yields CDR1 ENHRY and CDR2 SYGVKD. V was cut by 0 bases and J by 3 bases, with 17 bases left in between. CDR3: CAISESTFLGDDYGYTF. The CDR3 DNA reads as TGTGCCATCAGTGAGTCGACGTTTCTGGGTGATGACTATGGCTACACCTTC.

This clonotype was detected only a few times. This clone may be a read error of a much larger clone one base away. The chain combines TRBV15 with TRBJ2-7; no clear D. The CDR3 runs to 14 residues. Deletions cut 6 bases from V and 7 bases from J, with 19 bases between. From germline, CDR1 is LNHNV and CDR2 YYDKDF (reference sequence). CDR3 sequence (DNA): TGTGCCACCAGGGTGGGTCTCTACAACAATGAGCAGTACTTC. Amino acid sequence: CATRVGLYNNEQYF.

The V gene is TRBV29-1, the J gene TRBJ1-1; maybe TRBD1 (6 bases). Germline V gives CDR1 SQVTM, CDR2 ANQGSEA. The CDR3 has 14 amino acids. Trimming stripped 4 bases from V and 1 base from J, with 13 bases between. Here the CDR3 reads CSVAGGAANTEAFF. The CDR3 nucleotides read TGCAGCGTTGCGGGGGGCGCGGCGAACACTGAAGCTTTCTTT.

This CDR3 reads CSAIPPSGRVTDTQYF. The DNA for the CDR3 is TGCAGTGCTATTCCGCCCAGCGGGAGGGTGACAGATACGCAGTATTTT. The rearrangement links TRBV20-1 to TRBJ2-3; 10 nucleotides agree with TRBD2. The germline V gene encodes CDR1 DFQATT and CDR2 SNEGSKA (reference sequence). Trimming cost V 4 bases and J 3 bases; bases outside gene matches: 10. This CDR3 spans 16 amino acids.

The rearrangement uses TRBV7-2 and TRBJ2-4; no clear D. The CDR3 consists of 13 residues. Deletions cut 1 base from V and 6 bases from J, with 7 bases between. CDR1 is SGHTA and CDR2 is FQGNSA in the germline V gene. CDR3 residues: CASSLDPVNIQYF. CDR3 nucleotide sequence: TGTGCCAGCAGCTTAGATCCGGTAAACATTCAGTACTTC. Looking up the rest from reference TRBV7-2 and TRBJ2-4 gives the full variable domain: GAGVSQSPSNKVTEKGKDVELRCDPISGHTALYWYRQSLGQGLEFLIYFQGNSAPDKSGLPSDRFSAERTGGSVSTLTIQRTQQEDSAVYLCASSLDPVNIQYFGAGTRLSVL.

This rearrangement joins TRBV4-1 to TRBJ1-5; 8 bases align to TRBD1. This CDR3 comprises 14 residues. V was pared by 1 base and J by 7 bases, with 3 bases of the junction left unmatched. Germline V gene data show CDR1 as MGHRA and CDR2 as YSYEKL. In nucleotides, the CDR3 is TGCGCCAGCAGCCAAGTATCAGGGGGCCAGCCCCAGCATTTT. Translating gives CASSQVSGGQPQHF.

This chain uses TRBV6-1 with TRBJ2-1, with D possibly called TRBD1 or TRBD2 (5 bases each). The CDR3 extends over 16 amino acids. The germline V and J ends were trimmed by 0 bases and 2 bases, with 11 bases remaining between them. Germline V gene sequence: CDR1 MNHNS, CDR2 SASEGT. In DNA form, the CDR3 reads TGTGCCAGCAGTGAAGCCGCCGGGGCTACCTACAATGAGCAGTTCTTC. It codes for CASSEAAGATYNEQFF.

V usage is TRBV2 and J usage is TRBJ2-7, with D perhaps given as TRBD1 or TRBD2 (6 bases each). CDR3 length equals 15 residues. The V gene's germline CDR1 is SNHLY and CDR2 FYNNEI. With 6 bases removed from V and 2 bases from J, the gap between germline ends came to 17 bases. CDR3 DNA sequence: TGTGCCAGCAGGTCCGGGGGCGCTTACCCCTACGAGCAGTACTTC. Translation: CASRSGGAYPYEQYF.

The V call is TRBV19, the J call TRBJ1-4, with no clear D. The germline V and J ends were trimmed by 5 bases and 3 bases, with 16 bases remaining between them. This CDR3 is built from 16 residues. Germline loops: CDR1 LNHDA, CDR2 SQIVND (reference sequence). CDR3 nucleotides: TGTGCCAGTAGTGGACCGCACACGGACCCTAATGAAAAACTGTTTTTT. This encodes CASSGPHTDPNEKLFF. Full variable domain (outside the CDR3, taken from reference TRBV19 and TRBJ1-4): DGGITQSPKYLFRKEGQNVTLSCEQNLNHDAMYWYRQDPGQGLRLIYYSQIVNDFQKGDIAEGYSVSREKKESFPLTVTSAQKNPTAFYLCASSGPHTDPNEKLFFGSGTQLSVL.

The chain has TRBV10-3 and TRBJ2-3, with D tentatively TRBD2 (6 bases). Trimming took off 8 bases at V and 0 bases at J, with 15 bases between the two ends. This CDR3 comprises 15 residues. Germline assignment: CDR1 ENHRY and CDR2 SYGVKD. DNA for the CDR3: TGTGCCATCGCTCGGGCGGGGTCTAGCACAGATACGCAGTATTTT. This codes for CAIARAGSSTDTQYF.

In its sample, this clonotype was seen a few times. The chain uses TRBV5-1 and TRBJ2-1, with 9 bases matching TRBD1. V lost 4 bases to trimming and J lost 6 bases; unmatched junction nucleotides: 5. Germline V CDR1 and CDR2: SGHRS, YFSETQ. This CDR3 has 14 residues. This CDR3 is CASSHGTGRNEQFF. DNA of the CDR3: TGCGCCAGCAGCCACGGGACAGGGCGCAATGAGCAGTTCTTC.